This T cell receptor beta chain was profiled in a study of cytotoxic CD8 clonotypes in ibrutinib-treated CLL. As for the study in general: Response samples were taken after a median around eleven months of treatment, range 6 to 36.

CDR3 size: 13 residues. With 1 base removed from V and 7 bases from J, the gap between germline ends came to 11 bases. Germline V gene lookup returns CDR1 KGHSH and CDR2 LQKENI. Points from the study as a whole: A difference in sampling times existed between sustained-remission and progressing patients. Exceeding age-matched healthy donors, baseline clonality also tracked the counts of circulating CD8+ T cells.

With respect to this clone: The antigen remains unidentified.

A 1 in 200,000 to 1 in 1 million T cell depth was the sequencing target. Some clones are missing from TCRdb's copy, which holds only in-frame ones; the method was immunoSEQ multiplex PCR. Of roughly 110,000 clones listed, 50% to 65% are singletons. The TCR originated in a human donor with chronic lymphocytic leukemia. The sequenced sample was PBMCs, obtained after 24 months of ibrutinib treatment. The chain joins TRBV18 to TRBJ2-7; D not certain. Here the CDR3 DNA reads TGTGCCAGCTCACCACGTGGAGCGACAGAGCAGTACTTC. Protein sequence: CASSPRGATEQYF. The full variable domain, with the rest looked up from reference TRBV18 and TRBJ2-7, is NAGVMQNPRHLVRRRGQEARLRCSPMKGHSHVYWYRQLPEEGLKFMVYLQKENIIDESGMPKERFSAEFPKEGPSILRIQQVVRGDSAAYFCASSPRGATEQYFGPGTRLTVT.